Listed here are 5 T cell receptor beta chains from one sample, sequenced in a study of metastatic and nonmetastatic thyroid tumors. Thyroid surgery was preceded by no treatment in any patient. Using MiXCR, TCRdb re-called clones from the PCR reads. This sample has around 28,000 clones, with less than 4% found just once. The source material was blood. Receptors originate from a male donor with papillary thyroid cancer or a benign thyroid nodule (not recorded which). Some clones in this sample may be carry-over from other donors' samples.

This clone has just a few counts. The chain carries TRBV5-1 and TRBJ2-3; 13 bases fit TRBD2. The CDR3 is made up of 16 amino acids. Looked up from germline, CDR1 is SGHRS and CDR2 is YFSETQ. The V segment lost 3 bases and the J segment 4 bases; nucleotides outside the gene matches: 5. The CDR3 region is CASSSGLAGFPDTQYF. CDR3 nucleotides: TGCGCCAGCAGCTCGGGACTAGCGGGATTTCCAGATACGCAGTATTTT. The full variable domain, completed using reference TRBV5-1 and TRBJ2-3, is KAGVTQTPRYLIKTRGQQVTLSCSPISGHRSVSWYQQTPGQGLQFLFEYFSETQRNKGNFPGRFSGRQFSNSRSEMNVSTLELGDSALYLCASSSGLAGFPDTQYFGPGTRLTVL.

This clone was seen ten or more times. CDR3 DNA sequence: TGTGCCAGCAGCTTGGATAGAGGCACAGATACGCAGTATTTT. It encodes CASSLDRGTDTQYF. This chain uses TRBV11-1 with TRBJ2-3; D not resolved. Trimming removed 3 bases from V and 1 base from J, with 8 bases in between. Germline CDR1 and CDR2: SGHAT and FQDESV (reference sequence). The CDR3 is made up of 14 amino acids.

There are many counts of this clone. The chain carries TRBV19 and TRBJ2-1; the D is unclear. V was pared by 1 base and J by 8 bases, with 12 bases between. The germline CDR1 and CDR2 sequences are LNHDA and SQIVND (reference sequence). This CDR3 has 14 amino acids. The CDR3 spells CASSIGYQVDEQFF. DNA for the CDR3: TGTGCCAGTAGTATAGGATATCAAGTTGATGAGCAGTTCTTC.

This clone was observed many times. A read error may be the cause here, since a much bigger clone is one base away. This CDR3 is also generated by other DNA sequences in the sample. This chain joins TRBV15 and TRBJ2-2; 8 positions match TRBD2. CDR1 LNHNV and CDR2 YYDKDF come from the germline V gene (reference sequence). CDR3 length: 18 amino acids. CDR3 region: CATCRDPGLATNTGELFF. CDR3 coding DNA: TGTGCCACCTGCAGAGATCCCGGACTAGCAACGAACACCGGGGAGCTGTTTTTT. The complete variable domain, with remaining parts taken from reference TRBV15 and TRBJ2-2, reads DAMVIQNPRYQVTQFGKPVTLSCSQTLNHNVMYWYQQKSSQAPKLLFHYYDKDFNNEADTPDNFQSRRPNTSFCFLDIRSPGLGDTAMYLCATCRDPGLATNTGELFFGEGSRLTVL.

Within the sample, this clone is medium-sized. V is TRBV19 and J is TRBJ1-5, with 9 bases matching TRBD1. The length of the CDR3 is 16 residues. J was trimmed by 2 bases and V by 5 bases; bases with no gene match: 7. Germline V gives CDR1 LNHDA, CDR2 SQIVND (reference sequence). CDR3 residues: CASSWDREIGNQPQHF. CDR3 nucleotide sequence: TGTGCCAGTAGTTGGGACAGGGAGATTGGCAATCAGCCCCAGCATTTT.